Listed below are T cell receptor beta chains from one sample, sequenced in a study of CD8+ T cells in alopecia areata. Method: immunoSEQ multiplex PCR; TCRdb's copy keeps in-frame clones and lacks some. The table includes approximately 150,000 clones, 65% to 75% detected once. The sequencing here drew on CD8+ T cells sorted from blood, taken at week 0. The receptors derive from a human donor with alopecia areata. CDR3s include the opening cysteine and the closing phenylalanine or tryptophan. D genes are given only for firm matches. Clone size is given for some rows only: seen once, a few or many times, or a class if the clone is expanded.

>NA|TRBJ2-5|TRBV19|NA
TGTGCCAGTAGTATCTGGGGAGAGGAGACCCAGTACTTC
CASSIWGEETQYF
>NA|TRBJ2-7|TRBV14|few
TGTGCCAGCAGCCAAGGCTGGCAGCGTTCCTACGAGCAGTACTTC
CASSQGWQRSYEQYF
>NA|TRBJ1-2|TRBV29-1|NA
TGCAGCGCCCCCGAGCTAGATGGCTACACCTTC
CSAPELDGYTF
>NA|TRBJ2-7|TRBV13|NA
TGTGCCAGCAGCTCTGGGGGCCAGATCTACGAGCAGTACTTC
CASSSGGQIYEQYF
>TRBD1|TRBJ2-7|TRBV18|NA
TGTGCCAGCTCACCCCAGGACAGGCCAAGCTCCTACGAGCAGTACTTC
CASSPQDRPSSYEQYF
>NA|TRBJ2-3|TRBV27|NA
TGTGCCAGCAGTTTTACGGGTGTCCCTAGCACAGATACGCAGTATTTT
CASSFTGVPSTDTQYF
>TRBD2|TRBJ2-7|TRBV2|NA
TGTGCCAGCAGGGGACTAGCTCAGTACTTC
CASRGLAQYF
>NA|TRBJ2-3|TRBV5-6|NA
TGTGCCAGCAGCTTAGTTGATACGCAGTATTTT
CASSLVDTQYF
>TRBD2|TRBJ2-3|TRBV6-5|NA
TGTGCCAGCACTCTTGGCGGGGGGGCTGGAGATACGCAGTATTTT
CASTLGGGAGDTQYF
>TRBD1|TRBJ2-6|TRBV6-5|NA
TGTGCCAGCAAGGGGGCAGGAGGGGCCAACGTCCTGACTTTC
CASKGAGGANVLTF
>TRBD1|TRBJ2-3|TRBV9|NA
TGTGCCAGCAGTAAGGGGACAGGGGCAACAGATACGCAGTATTTT
CASSKGTGATDTQYF
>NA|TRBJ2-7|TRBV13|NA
TGTGCCAGCAGCTTAGGCCTGGGTAGGGGCGAGCAGTACTTC
CASSLGLGRGEQYF
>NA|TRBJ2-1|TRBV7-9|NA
TGTGCCAGCCGAGGGAACAATGAGCAGTTCTTC
CASRGNNEQFF
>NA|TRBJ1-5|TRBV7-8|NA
TGTGCCACCGACACCGGGGAAGGACAGCCCCAGCATTTT
CATDTGEGQPQHF
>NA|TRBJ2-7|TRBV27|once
TGTGCCAGCAGGTCTAGTGACACCTACGAGCAGTACTTC
CASRSSDTYEQYF
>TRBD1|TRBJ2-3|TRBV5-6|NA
TGTGCCAGCAGCGCACCGGACAGGGACACAGATACGCAGTATTTT
CASSAPDRDTDTQYF
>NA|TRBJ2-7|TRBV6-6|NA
TGTGCCTACTTGGCAGGCCTAGGCTACGAGCAGTACTTC
CAYLAGLGYEQYF
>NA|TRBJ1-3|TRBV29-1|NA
TGCAGCGTTTTAGGGCAGAGATATCCGGGTTCTGGAAACACCATATATTTT
CSVLGQRYPGSGNTIYF
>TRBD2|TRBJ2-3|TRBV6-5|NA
TGTGCCAGCAGTTACGAACTAGCGGGGGGAACAGATACGCAGTATTTT
CASSYELAGGTDTQYF
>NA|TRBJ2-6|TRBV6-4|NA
TGTGCCACACCACACGATACCGTCCTGACTTTC
CATPHDTVLTF
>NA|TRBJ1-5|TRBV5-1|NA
TGCGCCAGCAGCCGGGACCCCGGCCTGGGGCAGCCCCAGCATTTT
CASSRDPGLGQPQHF
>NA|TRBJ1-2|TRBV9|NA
TGTGCCAGCAGCGTAGACGGAAAAGGCTACACCTTC
CASSVDGKGYTF
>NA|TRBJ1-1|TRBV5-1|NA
TGCGCCAGCAGCTTGAATGCCGCTCCCCCAAGGGAAGCTTTCTTT
CASSLNAAPPREAFF
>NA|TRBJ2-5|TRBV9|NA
TGTGCCAGCAGCGTAGAAAATATGGAGACCCAGTACTTC
CASSVENMETQYF
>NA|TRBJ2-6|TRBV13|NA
TGTGCCAGCAGCCCGATGACTGGGGCCAACGTCCTGACTTTC
CASSPMTGANVLTF
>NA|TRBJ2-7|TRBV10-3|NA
TGTGCCATCAGTGAGTCGGCGGGCCTAACCCCCTACGAGCAGTACTTC
CAISESAGLTPYEQYF
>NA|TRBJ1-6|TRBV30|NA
TGTGCCTGGAGTCCTAACCGCTATCGACAGGCGGATCCTAATTCACCCCTCCACTTT
CAWSPNRYRQADPNSPLHF
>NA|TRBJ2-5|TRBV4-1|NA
TGCGCCAGCAGCCAAGTCGCTACCCGATACCAAGAGACCCAGTACTTC
CASSQVATRYQETQYF
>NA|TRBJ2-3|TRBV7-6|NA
TGTGCCAGCAGCCCGCGACTAGTCCCAGATACGCAGTATTTT
CASSPRLVPDTQYF
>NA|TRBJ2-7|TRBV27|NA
TGTGCCAATCCGAAAAACCTAGGGGGATCCTACGAGCAGTACTTC
CANPKNLGGSYEQYF
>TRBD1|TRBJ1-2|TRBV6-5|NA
TGTGCCAGCAGCTTGGGACAGACTAACTATGGCTACACCTTC
CASSLGQTNYGYTF
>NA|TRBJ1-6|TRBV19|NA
TGTGCCAGTACCATCCCCCTGGGGGGTAATTCACCCCTCCACTTT
CASTIPLGGNSPLHF
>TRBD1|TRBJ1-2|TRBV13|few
TGTGCCAGCAGCCCCAGACAGGGTCGGATCGGGAATGGCTACACCTTC
CASSPRQGRIGNGYTF
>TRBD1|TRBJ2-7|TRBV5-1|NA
TGCGCCAGCAGCCCGGACAGGGCCCTGAGCTCCTACGAGCAGTACTTC
CASSPDRALSSYEQYF
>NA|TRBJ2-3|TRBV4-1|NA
TGCGCCAGCAGCCAAGTGGGATCAGATACGCAGTATTTT
CASSQVGSDTQYF
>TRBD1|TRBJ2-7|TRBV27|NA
TGTGCCAGCAGGATCCCGGACAGGGAGTACTTC
CASRIPDREYF
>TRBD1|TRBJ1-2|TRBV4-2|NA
TGTGCCAGCAGTTACAGGGGCCTGAACTATGGCTACACCTTC
CASSYRGLNYGYTF
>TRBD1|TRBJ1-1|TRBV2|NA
TGTGCCAGCAGTGAAGCGGTAGGGGGCTGGGCTGAAGCTTTCTTT
CASSEAVGGWAEAFF
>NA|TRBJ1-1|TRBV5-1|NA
TGCGCCAGCAGCTTGCTGGGGGACCCAAGCACTGAAGCTTTCTTT
CASSLLGDPSTEAFF
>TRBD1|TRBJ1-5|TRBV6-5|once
TGTGCCAGCAGCATAGACAGGGTCAATCAGCCCCAGCATTTT
CASSIDRVNQPQHF
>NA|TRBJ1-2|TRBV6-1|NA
TGTGCCAGCAGGACCGCTGGAGGCTACACCTTC
CASRTAGGYTF
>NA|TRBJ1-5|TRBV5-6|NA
TGTGCCAGCAGCTGGGGCATGAGCAATCAGCCCCAGCATTTT
CASSWGMSNQPQHF
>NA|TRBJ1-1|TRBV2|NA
TGTGCCAGACCCGGACACCTTCGGAACACTGAAGCTTTCTTT
CARPGHLRNTEAFF
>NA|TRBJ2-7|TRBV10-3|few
TGTGCCATCTTGGAGACTCCCTCCTACGAGCAGTACTTC
CAILETPSYEQYF
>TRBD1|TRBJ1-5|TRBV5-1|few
TGCGCCAGCAGCTTGGCAGGGGGCGGCAATCAGCCCCAGCATTTT
CASSLAGGGNQPQHF
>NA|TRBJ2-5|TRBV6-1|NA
TGTGCCAGCAGTTTTGGGACCCAGTACTTC
CASSFGTQYF
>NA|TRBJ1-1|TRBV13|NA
TGTGCCAGCAGCCCCGGACTTCGCACTGAAGCTTTCTTT
CASSPGLRTEAFF
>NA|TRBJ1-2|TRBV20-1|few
TGCAGTGCTAGAGTGGGGTATGGCTACACCTTC
CSARVGYGYTF
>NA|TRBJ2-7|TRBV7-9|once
TGTGCCAGCAGCCCGGAGGGGCCCGAGCAGTACTTC
CASSPEGPEQYF
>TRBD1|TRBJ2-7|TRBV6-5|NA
TGTGCCAGTTTCGGACAGGGGGCTTACGAGCAGTACTTC
CASFGQGAYEQYF
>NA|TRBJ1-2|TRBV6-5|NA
TGTGCCAGCAGTACAGGGATTACTGGCTACACCTTC
CASSTGITGYTF